A single sample is the source of the 21 T cell receptor beta chains below, sequenced in a study of shared T cell receptors in the human thymus. Sequenced by immunoSEQ multiplex PCR; TCRdb stores in-frame clones only, minus some. The table records some 640,000 clones, approximately 87% of them present only once. This sample also appeared in a second study, on human thymus T cells.

Sequencing input: thymocytes. The source of these receptors is a boy in the first two years of life with a congenital heart defect.

The chain combines TRBV28 with TRBJ1-2, with D unclear. This CDR3 contains 16 residues. The germline V and J ends were trimmed by 2 bases and 4 bases, with 17 bases remaining between them. Germline V gene lookup returns CDR1 MDHEN and CDR2 SYDVKM. CDR3 protein: CASSLAAPTLGYGYTF. For the CDR3, the DNA is TGTGCCAGCAGTTTAGCCGCTCCGACTCTAGGCTATGGCTACACCTTC.

The CDR3 protein is CASRQPGQNGFSNQPQHF. CDR3 in DNA: TGTGCCAGCCGTCAACCGGGACAAAATGGGTTTAGCAATCAGCCCCAGCATTTT. This chain links TRBV28 with TRBJ1-5; TRBD1 might be the D (6 bases). V was shortened by 8 bases and J by 0 bases, with 23 bases between the two germline ends. The CDR3 is 18 residues long. Germline lookup yields CDR1 MDHEN and CDR2 SYDVKM.

This sequence joins TRBV19 and TRBJ1-6, with 9 nucleotides matching TRBD1. This CDR3 has 13 residues. V was clipped by 9 bases and J by 8 bases; unmatched bases: 5. Germline V gene data show CDR1 as LNHDA and CDR2 as SQIVND (reference sequence). The CDR3 loop is CASSDRGYSPLHF. The CDR3 region has the DNA TGTGCCAGCTCGGACAGGGGATATTCACCCCTCCACTTT.

Only a few counts were recorded for this clone. This chain connects TRBV20-1 to TRBJ2-7, with 7 bases aligning to TRBD1. The junction had 2 bases not matched to a gene; V was cut back by 6 bases and J by 3 bases. CDR3 length: 11 residues. The V gene's germline CDR1 is DFQATT and CDR2 SNEGSKA (reference sequence). The CDR3 region has the DNA TGCAGTGCCTGGGACAGCTACGAGCAGTACTTC. Its translation: CSAWDSYEQYF.

The rearrangement uses TRBV27 and TRBJ1-6; possibly TRBD1 for D (6 bases). The CDR3 is 14 amino acids. V was cut by 6 bases and J by 5 bases, with 11 bases left in between. Germline lookup yields CDR1 MNHEY and CDR2 SMNVEV (reference sequence). This CDR3 is CASSRTADNSPLHF. CDR3 sequence (DNA): TGTGCCAGCAGCAGGACAGCTGATAATTCACCCCTCCACTTT.

This clone was picked up one time. The chain links TRBV7-2 to TRBJ2-6; 10 bases are shared with TRBD2. From germline, CDR1 is SGHTA and CDR2 FQGNSA. CDR3 length: 17 amino acids. V shed 1 base and J 4 bases; nucleotides not matched to a gene: 4. The CDR3 protein is CASSLDSGRSGANVLTF. The CDR3 bases are TGTGCCAGCAGCTTAGATAGCGGGAGGTCCGGGGCCAACGTCCTGACTTTC.

The gene calls are TRBV5-8 and TRBJ1-5; 12 bases align to TRBD1. This CDR3 has 20 amino acids. Germline lookup yields CDR1 SGHTS and CDR2 YDEGEE. Trimming at V came to 2 bases and at J to 5 bases, leaving 17 bases not matched to a gene. CDR3 residues: CASSLTGQGAIWPGDQPQHF. In DNA form, the CDR3 reads TGTGCCAGCAGCTTAACGGGACAGGGGGCGATCTGGCCCGGGGATCAGCCCCAGCATTTT.

The chain is built from TRBV11-3 and TRBJ1-1; unclear D gene. Germline-derived CDR1 and CDR2 are SGHNT and YENEEA. The CDR3 contains 11 residues. Between the trimmed V and J ends, which lost 7 bases and 0 bases, there was a span of 3 bases. CDR3 sequence: CASIMNTEAFF. CDR3 nucleotide sequence: TGTGCCAGCATAATGAACACTGAAGCTTTCTTT.

The chain combines TRBV10-3 with TRBJ2-7; the match to TRBD1 covers 8 bases. The CDR3 is made up of 16 amino acids. Germline loops: CDR1 ENHRY, CDR2 SYGVKD. Trimming took 3 bases from V and 5 from J; bases not matched to a gene: 12. CDR3 nucleotides: TGTGCCATCAGTGAACGGGACAGGCCGCCTGGGAACGAGCAGTACTTC. Its translation: CAISERDRPPGNEQYF.

The chain employs TRBV6-1 and TRBJ2-4; D is unclear. The length of the CDR3 is 14 residues. CDR1 and CDR2 from the germline V gene are MNHNS and SASEGT. V lost 3 bases, J lost 5 bases, and 11 bases lay in between. The CDR3 DNA follows: TGTGCCAGCAGTGAGCGGCGGATCCAAAACATTCAGTACTTC. Protein: CASSERRIQNIQYF.

V is TRBV9 and J is TRBJ2-3; 10 nucleotides match TRBD2. V lost 3 bases, J lost 2 bases, and 18 bases stayed unmatched. In germline, CDR1 is SGDLS, CDR2 YYNGEE. CDR3 length: 20 amino acids. This CDR3 is CASSDRLFGLAGALTDTQYF. Here the CDR3 DNA reads TGTGCCAGCAGCGACCGACTATTTGGGCTAGCGGGGGCTCTCACAGATACGCAGTATTTT.

The genes are TRBV12-5 and TRBJ1-2, with 7 bases lining up with TRBD1. The ends lost 8 bases at V and 7 bases at J; junction bases unmatched: 10. The CDR3 consists of 13 residues. Germline V gene data show CDR1 as LGHNT and CDR2 as FRNRAP. Here the CDR3 reads CASCSTGSLGYTF. DNA of the CDR3: TGTGCTAGTTGCTCGACAGGGAGTCTTGGCTACACCTTC.

Only a few counts were recorded for this clone. The V and J genes are TRBV28 and TRBJ1-2; 8 bases fit TRBD1. This CDR3 has 16 residues. Looked up from germline, CDR1 is MDHEN and CDR2 is SYDVKM. J was trimmed by 6 bases and V by 7 bases; bases with no gene match: 16. CDR3 residues: CASNRNTGQVSDGYTF. The CDR3 coding sequence is TGTGCCAGCAATAGAAACACGGGACAGGTCAGCGATGGCTACACCTTC.

This chain links TRBV9 with TRBJ1-2; D uncertain. This CDR3 has 11 amino acids. Germline V gene lookup returns CDR1 SGDLS and CDR2 YYNGEE. V lost 6 bases and J lost 0, with 3 bases in between. For the CDR3, the DNA is TGTGCCAGCACAGCTAACTATGGCTACACCTTC. This gives the protein CASTANYGYTF.

The rearrangement links TRBV10-3 to TRBJ2-7; no firm D call. The CDR3 extends over 15 amino acids. The V end lost 2 bases, the J end lost 3 bases, and 14 bases lay between the germline ends. Germline CDR1 and CDR2: ENHRY and SYGVKD. Here the CDR3 reads CAISEVASPVYEQYF. The DNA of the CDR3 is TGTGCCATCAGTGAGGTGGCTAGTCCTGTCTACGAGCAGTACTTC.

The rearrangement links TRBV15 to TRBJ2-3; TRBD1 aligns across 8 bases. CDR3 length: 17 residues. CDR1 and CDR2 (germline): LNHNV, YYDKDF (reference sequence). The junction had 9 bases not matched to a gene; V was cut back by 2 bases and J by 2 bases. The CDR3 DNA follows: TGTGCCACCAGCAGAAAACTGCAGGGGGCCTTCACAGATACGCAGTATTTT. This sequence encodes CATSRKLQGAFTDTQYF.

The chain employs TRBV28 and TRBJ1-1; a possible D gene is TRBD1 (6 bases). CDR1 and CDR2 (germline): MDHEN, SYDVKM. V was trimmed by 3 bases and J by 4 bases, leaving 12 bases between them. The CDR3 extends over 14 amino acids. The CDR3, as DNA: TGTGCCAGCAGTTTGGGCAGGGGTTGCACTGAAGCTTTCTTT. Protein: CASSLGRGCTEAFF.

The chain joins TRBV19 to TRBJ2-5; possible D gene TRBD1, 6 bases. V lost 3 bases and J 2 bases, leaving 16 bases between the germline ends. This CDR3 region has 16 residues. From germline, CDR1 is LNHDA and CDR2 SQIVND (reference sequence). CDR3 sequence reads: CASSIHPEDRQETQYF. The CDR3 DNA is TGTGCCAGTAGTATTCACCCCGAGGACAGACAAGAGACCCAGTACTTC.

V usage is TRBV5-6 and J usage is TRBJ2-7; possible D gene TRBD2, 5 bases. V was cut by 3 bases and J by 4 bases, with 23 bases left in between. Per germline, CDR1 SGHDT and CDR2 YYEEEE. CDR3 size: 17 residues. CDR3 DNA: TGTGCCAGCAGCTACAAGCCGGGCTTTCCCGGGATATACGAGCAGTACTTC. Protein product: CASSYKPGFPGIYEQYF.

The sample holds a few counts of this clone. As DNA, the CDR3 is TGTGCCAGCGGATTTCCCCAGCCTAGCGGGAGGGCCTACAATGAGCAGTTCTTC. Translating gives CASGFPQPSGRAYNEQFF. The rearrangement uses TRBV28 and TRBJ2-1; 12 bases agree with TRBD2. The CDR3 is 18 residues long. With 8 bases clipped from V and 2 bases from J, the junction kept 13 bases outside the gene matches. Germline V gene sequence: CDR1 MDHEN, CDR2 SYDVKM.

V gene TRBV14 combines with J gene TRBJ1-5, with TRBD1 identical over 8 bases. This CDR3 comprises 18 residues. J was trimmed by 7 bases and V by 2 bases; bases with no gene match: 16. Germline CDR1 and CDR2: SGHDN and FVKESK. The CDR3 here is CASSQLIQGGTGGQPQHF. CDR3 DNA sequence: TGTGCCAGCAGCCAACTAATACAGGGGGGTACTGGGGGACAGCCCCAGCATTTT. Full variable domain (remainder filled in from reference TRBV14 and TRBJ1-5): EAGVTQFPSHSVIEKGQTVTLRCDPISGHDNLYWYRRVMGKEIKFLLHFVKESKQDESGMPNNRFLAERTGGTYSTLKVQPAELEDSGVYFCASSQLIQGGTGGQPQHFGDGTRLSIL.